This passage covers 18 T cell receptor beta chains from one sample sequenced in a study of early T cells in non-severe SARS-CoV-2 infection. MiXCR, applied by TCRdb to the 5' RACE reads, yields one record per CDR3 protein. The sample has tens of thousands of distinct CDR3 sequences, 8.7% seen once. This specimen was whole blood, taken at baseline. All receptors derive from an adult who was a healthcare worker with PCR-confirmed SARS-CoV-2 infection or an uninfected control (not recorded which).

V gene TRBV10-3 combines with J gene TRBJ2-3; 7 bases match TRBD1. CDR1 is ENHRY, CDR2 SYGVKD, per germline. The CDR3 sequence is 15 residues long. Unmatched junction bases numbered 6, after V lost 6 bases and J lost 0 bases. The CDR3 nucleotides read TGTGCCATCAGGATCGGGGACAGAAGCACAGATACGCAGTATTTT. It specifies CAIRIGDRSTDTQYF.

The sample holds many counts of this clonotype. This chain uses TRBV30 with TRBJ2-1; the match to TRBD2 covers 8 bases. The V gene end was trimmed by 5 bases and the J gene end by 0 bases; junction bases not matched to a gene: 3. The CDR3 runs to 14 residues. The germline V gene encodes CDR1 GTSNPN and CDR2 SVGIG (reference sequence). The CDR3 is CAWERGFSYNEQFF. CDR3 bases: TGTGCCTGGGAGCGGGGGTTCTCCTACAATGAGCAGTTCTTC.

The chain links TRBV6-5 to TRBJ1-4; a weak D match, TRBD1 (6 bases). Between the trimmed V and J ends, which lost 5 bases and 5 bases, there was a span of 18 bases. This CDR3 has 16 amino acids. CDR1 and CDR2 from the germline V gene are MNHEY and SVGAGI. CDR3 in DNA: TGTGCCAGCAGTGACTTACTGCGGGACACCAATGAAAAACTGTTTTTT. It codes for CASSDLLRDTNEKLFF.

The chain's CDR3 is CASRPAPETGSYNEQFF. Written as DNA, the CDR3 is TGTGCCAGCAGACCCGCGCCGGAGACAGGGTCCTACAATGAGCAGTTCTTC. The chain recombines TRBV11-1 with TRBJ2-1; 7 bases are shared with TRBD1. The CDR3 spans 17 residues. In germline, CDR1 is SGHAT, CDR2 FQDESV (reference sequence). With 6 bases clipped from V and 1 base from J, the junction kept 12 bases outside the gene matches.

The chain combines TRBV7-9 with TRBJ2-2; the D call may be TRBD1 or TRBD2 (5 bases each). CDR1 SEHNR and CDR2 FQNEAQ come from the germline V gene (reference sequence). This CDR3 spans 16 amino acids. The germline V and J ends were trimmed by 6 bases and 4 bases, with 18 bases remaining between them. The CDR3 DNA reads as TGTGCCAGCAGTCAAGGGGCACAACGGGGCACCGGGGAGCTGTTTTTT. Protein sequence: CASSQGAQRGTGELFF.

This clonotype was picked up a small number of times. The V and J genes are TRBV20-1 and TRBJ1-4; TRBD1 matches 7 bases. The CDR3 runs to 11 residues. Trimming removed 4 bases from V and 16 bases from J; junction bases left unmatched: 9. The V gene's germline CDR1 is DFQATT and CDR2 SNEGSKA (reference sequence). In DNA, the CDR3 is TGCAGTGCTAAACTAGGGGGACAGCCGTTTTTT. Its protein is CSAKLGGQPFF.

The chain joins TRBV5-8 to TRBJ1-5; D may be TRBD1 (6 bases). The V and J ends lost 4 bases and 7 bases respectively, with 18 bases between them. The CDR3 covers 15 residues. Germline CDR1 is SGHTS and CDR2 is YDEGEE. CDR3 residues: CASSREGGVWQPQHF. The CDR3 nucleotides are TGTGCCAGCAGCCGGGAGGGGGGAGTGTGGCAGCCCCAGCATTTT.

This clonotype was counted at least ten times. The chain combines TRBV4-1 with TRBJ1-3; TRBD1 matches at 9 bases. The CDR3 is 17 amino acids. J was trimmed by 0 bases and V by 3 bases; bases with no gene match: 6. CDR1 and CDR2 from the germline V gene are MGHRA and YSYEKL. CDR3 residues: CASSQYGQGISGNTIYF. The CDR3 DNA reads TGCGCCAGCAGCCAGTACGGACAGGGGATCTCTGGAAACACCATATATTTT.

This clonotype was found many times. The chain employs TRBV3-1 and TRBJ1-6; D unresolved. This CDR3 comprises 15 residues. Trimming took off 2 bases at V and 6 bases at J, with 11 bases between the two ends. Germline V CDR1 and CDR2: LGHDT, YNNKEL (reference sequence). CDR3: CASSQMGVSNSPLHF. In DNA, the CDR3 is TGTGCCAGCAGCCAAATGGGAGTTTCTAATTCACCCCTCCACTTT.

This clonotype came up a few times. Here the CDR3 reads CASNQREGNEQFF. As DNA, the CDR3 is TGTGCCAGCAATCAGCGGGAGGGAAATGAGCAGTTCTTC. The V gene is TRBV9, the J gene TRBJ2-1, with 10 bases lining up with TRBD2. The CDR3 consists of 13 residues. J lost 7 bases, V lost 6 bases, and 4 bases had no gene match. In germline, CDR1 is SGDLS, CDR2 YYNGEE.

The J gene is TRBJ2-1, the V gene TRBV29-1; D gene unclear. Between the trimmed V and J ends, which lost 4 bases and 4 bases, there was a span of 8 bases. The CDR3 runs 12 residues. Germline assignment: CDR1 SQVTM and CDR2 ANQGSEA. The CDR3 protein is CSVVSDYNEQFF. DNA of the CDR3: TGCAGCGTTGTGAGTGATTACAATGAGCAGTTCTTC.

This clonotype occurred a few times. CDR3 bases: TGTGCCAGCAGCACCACAGGGGGCACGTATGGCTACACCTTC. This sequence encodes CASSTTGGTYGYTF. The rearrangement links TRBV7-9 to TRBJ1-2; the match to TRBD1 covers 9 bases. With 5 bases clipped from V and 5 bases from J, the junction kept 6 bases outside the gene matches. The germline CDR1 and CDR2 sequences are SEHNR and FQNEAQ (reference sequence). The CDR3 runs 14 residues.

This clonotype was detected a few times. This sequence joins TRBV19 and TRBJ2-1; 10 nucleotides align to TRBD2. The CDR3 loop spans 14 amino acids. CDR1 LNHDA and CDR2 SQIVND come from the germline V gene (reference sequence). Trimming removed 4 bases from V and 7 bases from J; junction bases left unmatched: 4. CDR3 sequence: CASSRGTSVNEQFF. DNA of the CDR3: TGTGCCAGTAGTAGGGGGACTAGCGTGAATGAGCAGTTCTTC.

The V call is TRBV4-1, the J call TRBJ1-1, with D unclear. Per the germline V gene, CDR1 is MGHRA and CDR2 is YSYEKL. Between the trimmed V and J ends, which lost 0 bases and 0 bases, there was a span of 5 bases. CDR3 length equals 14 residues. The CDR3 DNA sequence: TGCGCCAGCAGCCAAGAGGCATTGAACACTGAAGCTTTCTTT. Its translation is CASSQEALNTEAFF.

This chain joins TRBV24-1 and TRBJ2-7, with D unresolved. This CDR3 region has 13 residues. Looked up from germline, CDR1 is KGHDR and CDR2 is SFDVKD. Trimming stripped 3 bases from V and 7 bases from J, with 12 bases between. The CDR3 is CATSDGPLEEQYF. CDR3 nucleotide sequence: TGTGCCACCAGTGATGGACCGCTTGAAGAGCAGTACTTC.

This chain joins TRBV12-3 or TRBV12-4 and TRBJ2-2, with 8 bases aligning to TRBD2. V shed 1 base, J shed 4 bases, and the junction held 2 bases outside the gene matches. The CDR3 spans 15 residues. The CDR3: CASSLDGRVTGELFF. CDR3 DNA sequence: TGTGCCAGCAGTTTAGACGGGAGGGTCACCGGGGAGCTGTTTTTT.

This clonotype has more than one count but fewer than ten. The genes are TRBV6-5 and TRBJ2-5, with 11 bases aligning to TRBD2. Unmatched junction bases numbered 8, after V lost 6 bases and J lost 5 bases. Germline-derived CDR1 and CDR2 are MNHEY and SVGAGI. This CDR3 has 15 residues. The CDR3 region is CASSYSGGDRETQYF. CDR3 sequence (DNA): TGTGCCAGCAGCTATAGCGGGGGGGACCGGGAGACCCAGTACTTC.

The CDR3 protein is CASSPTLGGNTEAFF. The CDR3 coding sequence is TGTGCCAGTAGCCCGACCCTCGGCGGGAACACTGAAGCTTTCTTT. V gene TRBV19 combines with J gene TRBJ1-1; D is undetermined. Germline-derived CDR1 and CDR2 are LNHDA and SQIVND (reference sequence). The CDR3 consists of 15 residues. V was shortened by 6 bases and J by 1 base, with 15 bases between the two germline ends.